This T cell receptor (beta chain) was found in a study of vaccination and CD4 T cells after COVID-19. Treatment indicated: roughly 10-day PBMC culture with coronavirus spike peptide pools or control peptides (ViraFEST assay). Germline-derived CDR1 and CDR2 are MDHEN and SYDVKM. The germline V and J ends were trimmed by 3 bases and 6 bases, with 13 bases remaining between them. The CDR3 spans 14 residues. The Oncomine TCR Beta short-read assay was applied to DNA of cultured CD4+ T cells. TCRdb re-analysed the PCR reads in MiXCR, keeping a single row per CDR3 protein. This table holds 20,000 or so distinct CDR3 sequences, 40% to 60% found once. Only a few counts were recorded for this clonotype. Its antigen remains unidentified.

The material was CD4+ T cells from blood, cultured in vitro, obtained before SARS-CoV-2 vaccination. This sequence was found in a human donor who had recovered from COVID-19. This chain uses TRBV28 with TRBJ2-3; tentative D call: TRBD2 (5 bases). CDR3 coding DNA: TGTGCCAGCAGTTTTGGGTGGCGCGGGGATACGCAGTATTTT. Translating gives CASSFGWRGDTQYF.